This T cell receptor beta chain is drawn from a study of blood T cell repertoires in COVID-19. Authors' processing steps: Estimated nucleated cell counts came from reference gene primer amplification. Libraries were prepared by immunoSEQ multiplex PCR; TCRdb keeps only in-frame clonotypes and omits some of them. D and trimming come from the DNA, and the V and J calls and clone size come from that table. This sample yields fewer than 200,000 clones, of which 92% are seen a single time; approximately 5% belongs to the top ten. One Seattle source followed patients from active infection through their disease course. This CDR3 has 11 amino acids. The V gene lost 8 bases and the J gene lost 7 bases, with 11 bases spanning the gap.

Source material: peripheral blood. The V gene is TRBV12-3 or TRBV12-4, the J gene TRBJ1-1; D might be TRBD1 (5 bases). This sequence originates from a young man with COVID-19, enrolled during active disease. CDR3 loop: CASAPGGEAFF. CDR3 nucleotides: TGTGCCAGCGCTCCCGGGGGTGAAGCTTTCTTT.